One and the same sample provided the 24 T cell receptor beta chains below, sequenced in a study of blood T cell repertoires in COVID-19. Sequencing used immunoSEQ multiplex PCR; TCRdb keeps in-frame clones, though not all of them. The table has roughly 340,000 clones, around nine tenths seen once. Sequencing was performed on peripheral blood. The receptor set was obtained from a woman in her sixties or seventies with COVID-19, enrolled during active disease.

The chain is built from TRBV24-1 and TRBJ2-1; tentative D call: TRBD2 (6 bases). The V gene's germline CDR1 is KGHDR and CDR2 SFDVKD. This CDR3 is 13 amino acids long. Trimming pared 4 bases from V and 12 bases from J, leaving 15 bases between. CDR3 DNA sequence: TGTGCCACCAGTGAGGGGGGAAGGGGCCGGCAGTTCTTC. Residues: CATSEGGRGRQFF.

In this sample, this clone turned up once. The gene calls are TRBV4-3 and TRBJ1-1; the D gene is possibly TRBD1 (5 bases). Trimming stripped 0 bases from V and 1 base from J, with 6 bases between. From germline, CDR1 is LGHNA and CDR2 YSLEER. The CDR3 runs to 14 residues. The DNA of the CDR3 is TGCGCCAGCAGCCAAGACAGGGCGAACACTGAAGCTTTCTTT. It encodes CASSQDRANTEAFF.

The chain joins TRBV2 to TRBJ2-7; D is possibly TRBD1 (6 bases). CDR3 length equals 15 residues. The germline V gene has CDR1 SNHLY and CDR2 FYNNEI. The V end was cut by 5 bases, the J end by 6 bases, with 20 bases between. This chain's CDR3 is CASSSRQQGFGEQYF. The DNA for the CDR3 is TGTGCCAGCAGTTCGAGACAACAGGGCTTTGGCGAGCAGTACTTC.

This chain's CDR3 is CASRTGTQNTGELFF. CDR3 DNA sequence: TGTGCCAGCAGGACCGGGACTCAGAACACCGGGGAGCTGTTTTTT. The chain combines TRBV7-3 with TRBJ2-2; D may be TRBD2 (6 bases). The CDR3 contains 15 residues. Deletions cut 6 bases from V and 1 base from J, with 12 bases between. Germline V gene lookup returns CDR1 SGHTA and CDR2 FQGTGA.

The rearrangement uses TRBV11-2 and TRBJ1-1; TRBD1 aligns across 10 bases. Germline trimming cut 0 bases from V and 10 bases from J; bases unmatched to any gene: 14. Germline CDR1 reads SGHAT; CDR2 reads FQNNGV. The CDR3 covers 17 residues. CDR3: CASSLDWGQGPKRGAFF. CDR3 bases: TGTGCCAGCAGCTTAGATTGGGGACAGGGGCCTAAAAGGGGAGCTTTCTTT. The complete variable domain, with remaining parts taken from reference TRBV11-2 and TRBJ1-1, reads EAGVAQSPRYKIIEKRQSVAFWCNPISGHATLYWYQQILGQGPKLLIQFQNNGVVDDSQLPKDRFSAERLKGVDSTLKIQPAKLEDSAVYLCASSLDWGQGPKRGAFFGQGTRLTVV.

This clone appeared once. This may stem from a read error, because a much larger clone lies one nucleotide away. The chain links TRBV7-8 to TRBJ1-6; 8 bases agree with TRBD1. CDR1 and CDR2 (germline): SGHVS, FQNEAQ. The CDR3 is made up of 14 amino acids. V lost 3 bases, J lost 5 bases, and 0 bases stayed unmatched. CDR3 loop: CASSLDRDNSPLHF. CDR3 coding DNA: TGTGCCAGCAGCTTGGACAGGGATAATTCACCCCTCCACTTT.

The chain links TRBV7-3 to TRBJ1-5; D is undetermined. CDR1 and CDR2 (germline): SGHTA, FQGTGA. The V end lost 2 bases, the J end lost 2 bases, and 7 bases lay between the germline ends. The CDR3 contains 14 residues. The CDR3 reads CASSLGEGNQPQHF. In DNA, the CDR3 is TGTGCCAGCAGCTTAGGGGAGGGCAATCAGCCCCAGCATTTT.

The CDR3 here is CASSFEIANTGELFF. DNA of the CDR3: TGTGCCAGCAGTTTCGAAATAGCGAACACCGGGGAGCTGTTTTTT. The chain employs TRBV28 and TRBJ2-2, with D unclear. Germline CDR1 is MDHEN and CDR2 is SYDVKM. The V end was cut by 3 bases, the J end by 0 bases, with 8 bases between. The CDR3 contains 15 residues.

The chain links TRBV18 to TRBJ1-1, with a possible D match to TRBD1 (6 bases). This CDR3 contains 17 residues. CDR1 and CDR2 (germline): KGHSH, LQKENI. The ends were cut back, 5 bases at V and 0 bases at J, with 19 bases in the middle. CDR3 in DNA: TGTGCCAGCTCATCAACAGCAGGGGCCCCCTTGAACACTGAAGCTTTCTTT. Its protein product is CASSSTAGAPLNTEAFF.

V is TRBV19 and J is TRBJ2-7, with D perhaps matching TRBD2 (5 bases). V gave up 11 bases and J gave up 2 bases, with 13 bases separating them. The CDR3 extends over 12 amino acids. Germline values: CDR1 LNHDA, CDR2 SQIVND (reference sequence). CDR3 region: CAPIRGTYEQYF. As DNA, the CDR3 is TGTGCCCCTATAAGAGGGACCTACGAGCAGTACTTC. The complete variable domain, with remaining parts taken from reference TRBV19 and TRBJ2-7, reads DGGITQSPKYLFRKEGQNVTLSCEQNLNHDAMYWYRQDPGQGLRLIYYSQIVNDFQKGDIAEGYSVSREKKESFPLTVTSAQKNPTAFYLCAPIRGTYEQYFGPGTRLTVT.

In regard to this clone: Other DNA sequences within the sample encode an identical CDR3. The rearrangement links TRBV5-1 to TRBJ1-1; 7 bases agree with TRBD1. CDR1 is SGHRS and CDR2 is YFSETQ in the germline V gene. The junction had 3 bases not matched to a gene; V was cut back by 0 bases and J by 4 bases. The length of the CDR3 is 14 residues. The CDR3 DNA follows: TGCGCCAGCAGCTTGGGACAGGGCGGCACTGAAGCTTTCTTT. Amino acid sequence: CASSLGQGGTEAFF.

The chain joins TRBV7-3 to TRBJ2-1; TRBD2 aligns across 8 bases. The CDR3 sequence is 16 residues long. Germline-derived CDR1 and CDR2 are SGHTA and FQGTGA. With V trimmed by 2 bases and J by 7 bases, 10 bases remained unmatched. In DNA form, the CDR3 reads TGTGCCAGCAGCTTAGGTGGGAGCGGGGGCGGGAATGAGCAGTTCTTC. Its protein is CASSLGGSGGGNEQFF.

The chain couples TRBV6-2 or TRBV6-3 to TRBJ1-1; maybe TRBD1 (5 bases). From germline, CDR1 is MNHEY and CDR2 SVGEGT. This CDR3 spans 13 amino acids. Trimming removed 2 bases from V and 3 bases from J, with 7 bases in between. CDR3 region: CASSYGGYTEAFF. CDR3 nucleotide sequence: TGTGCCAGCAGTTACGGGGGGTACACTGAAGCTTTCTTT.

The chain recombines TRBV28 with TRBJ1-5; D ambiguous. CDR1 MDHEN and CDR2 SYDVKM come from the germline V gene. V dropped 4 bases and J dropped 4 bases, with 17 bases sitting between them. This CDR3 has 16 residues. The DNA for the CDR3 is TGTGCCAGCAGTTCTCCGACGGGGATCACAAATCAGCCCCAGCATTTT. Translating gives CASSSPTGITNQPQHF.

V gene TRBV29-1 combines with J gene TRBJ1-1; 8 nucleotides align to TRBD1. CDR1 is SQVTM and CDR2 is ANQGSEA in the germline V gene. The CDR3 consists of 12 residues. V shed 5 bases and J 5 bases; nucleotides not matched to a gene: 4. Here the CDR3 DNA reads TGCAGCGTTAAACAGGGGGTGACTGAAGCTTTCTTT. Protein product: CSVKQGVTEAFF. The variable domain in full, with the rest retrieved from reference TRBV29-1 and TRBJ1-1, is SAVISQKPSRDICQRGTSLTIQCQVDSQVTMMFWYRQQPGQSLTLIATANQGSEATYESGFVIDKFPISRPNLTFSTLTVSNMSPEDSSIYLCSVKQGVTEAFFGQGTRLTVV.

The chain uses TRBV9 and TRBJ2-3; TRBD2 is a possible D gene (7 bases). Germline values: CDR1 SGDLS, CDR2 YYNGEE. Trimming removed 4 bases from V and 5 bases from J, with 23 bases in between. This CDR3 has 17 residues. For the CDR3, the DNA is TGTGCCAGCAGCCTCACCGTGAGGGGGGGCCGGGGAGATACGCAGTATTTT. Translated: CASSLTVRGGRGDTQYF.

CDR3 nucleotides: TGTGCCAGCTCCCAAACAGGACCAAACTATGGCTACACCTTC. It specifies CASSQTGPNYGYTF. The chain has TRBV11-2 and TRBJ1-2; tentative D call: TRBD1 (5 bases). Trimming took off 8 bases at V and 2 bases at J, with 15 bases between the two ends. Germline lookup yields CDR1 SGHAT and CDR2 FQNNGV. This CDR3 has 14 amino acids.

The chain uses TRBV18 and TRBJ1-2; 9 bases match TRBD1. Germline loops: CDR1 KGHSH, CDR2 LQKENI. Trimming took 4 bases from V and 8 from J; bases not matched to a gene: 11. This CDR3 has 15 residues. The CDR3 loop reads CASSLWDREIGGYTF. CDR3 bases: TGTGCCAGCTCACTTTGGGACAGGGAGATCGGAGGCTACACCTTC.

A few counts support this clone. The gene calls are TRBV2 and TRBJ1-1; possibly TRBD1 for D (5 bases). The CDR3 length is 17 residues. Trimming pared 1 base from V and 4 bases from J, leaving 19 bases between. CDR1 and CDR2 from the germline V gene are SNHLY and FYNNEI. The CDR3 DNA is TGTGCCAGCAGTGAAGGGCTCGCCAGGGCGAGTCGCACTGAAGCTTTCTTT. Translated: CASSEGLARASRTEAFF.

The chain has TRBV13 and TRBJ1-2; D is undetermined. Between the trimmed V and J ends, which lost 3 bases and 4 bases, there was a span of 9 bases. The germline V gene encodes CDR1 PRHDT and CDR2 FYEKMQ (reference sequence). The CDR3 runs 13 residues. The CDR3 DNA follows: TGTGCCAGCAGCTTTGGTCTAAGCTATGGCTACACCTTC. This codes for CASSFGLSYGYTF.

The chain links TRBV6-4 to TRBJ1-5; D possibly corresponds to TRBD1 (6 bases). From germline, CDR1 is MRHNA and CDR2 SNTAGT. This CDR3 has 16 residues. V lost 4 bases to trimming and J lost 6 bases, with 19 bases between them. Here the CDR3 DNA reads TGTGCCAGCAGTGCAAGGGGGTCCGCTAGAGTTCAGCCCCAGCATTTT. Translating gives CASSARGSARVQPQHF.

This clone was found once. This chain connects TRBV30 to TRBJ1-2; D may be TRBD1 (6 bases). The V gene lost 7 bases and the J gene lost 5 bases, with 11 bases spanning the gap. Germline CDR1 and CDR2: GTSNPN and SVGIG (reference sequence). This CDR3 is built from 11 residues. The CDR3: CAYTTGYGYTF. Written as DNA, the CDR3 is TGTGCCTACACAACAGGGTATGGCTACACCTTC.

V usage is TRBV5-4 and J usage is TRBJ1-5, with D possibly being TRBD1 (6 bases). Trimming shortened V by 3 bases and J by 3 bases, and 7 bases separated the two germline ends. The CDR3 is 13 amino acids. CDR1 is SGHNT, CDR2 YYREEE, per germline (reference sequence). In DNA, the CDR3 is TGTGCCAGCAGCTGGGACACCAATCAGCCCCAGCATTTT. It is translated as CASSWDTNQPQHF.

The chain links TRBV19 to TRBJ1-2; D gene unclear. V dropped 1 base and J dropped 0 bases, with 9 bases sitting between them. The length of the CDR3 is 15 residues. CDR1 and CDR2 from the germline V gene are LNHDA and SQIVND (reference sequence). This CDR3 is CASSIAGGANYGYTF. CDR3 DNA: TGTGCCAGTAGTATAGCTGGAGGTGCTAACTATGGCTACACCTTC.